This T cell receptor (beta chain) is drawn from a study of graft-versus-host responses after intestinal transplantation. The wider study: Each patient got anti-thymocyte globulin induction, then tacrolimus and steroids for around 3 years.

Per the germline V gene, CDR1 is SGHVS and CDR2 is FQNEAQ. The V segment lost 4 bases and the J segment 3 bases; nucleotides outside the gene matches: 2. The CDR3 runs 14 residues. General study findings and limits: Declines in HvG clones occurring early post-transplant were associated with peak circulating GvH clone levels. Recipient marrow showed GvH clones, some seen first in ileum or blood.

Clones were sequenced by immunoSEQ multiplex PCR, and TCRdb holds only the in-frame ones, with some missing. The data show about 100,000 clones, about 90% seen once. As for this clone: Its target is not known.

The chain has TRBV7-8 and TRBJ1-5, with 8 bases aligning to TRBD1. The clonotype originates from a human donor who was the organ donor for an intestinal transplant. Specimen: unstimulated CD4+ T cells sorted from spleen or lymph node cells, collected before transplant. Here the CDR3 reads CASSSQGANQPQHF. In DNA form, the CDR3 reads TGTGCCAGCAGCTCCCAGGGGGCCAATCAGCCCCAGCATTTT. Full variable domain (outside the CDR3, taken from reference TRBV7-8 and TRBJ1-5): GAGVSQSPRYKVAKRGQDVALRCDPISGHVSLFWYQQALGQGPEFLTYFQNEAQLDKSGLPSDRFFAERPEGSVSTLKIQRTQQEDSAVYLCASSSQGANQPQHFGDGTRLSIL.